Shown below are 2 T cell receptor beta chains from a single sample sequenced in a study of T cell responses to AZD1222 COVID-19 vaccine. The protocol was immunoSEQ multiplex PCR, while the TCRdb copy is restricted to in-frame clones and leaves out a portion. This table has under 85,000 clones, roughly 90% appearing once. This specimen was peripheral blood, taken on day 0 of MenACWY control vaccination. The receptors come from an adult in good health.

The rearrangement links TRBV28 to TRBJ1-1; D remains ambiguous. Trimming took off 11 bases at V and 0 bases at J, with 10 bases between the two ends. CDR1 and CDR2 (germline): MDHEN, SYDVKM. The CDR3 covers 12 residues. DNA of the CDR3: TGTGCCGCCACACCAATGAACACTGAAGCTTTCTTT. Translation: CAATPMNTEAFF.

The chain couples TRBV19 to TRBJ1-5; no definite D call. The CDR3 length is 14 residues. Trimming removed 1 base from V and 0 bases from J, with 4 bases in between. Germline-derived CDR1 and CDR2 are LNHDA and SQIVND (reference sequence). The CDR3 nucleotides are TGTGCCAGTAGTATAGGGCATAGCAATCAGCCCCAGCATTTT. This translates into CASSIGHSNQPQHF.